This T cell receptor beta chain was sequenced for a study of shared clonotypes between healthy human individuals. A word on this clone: Its antigen is undetermined.

The study, taken as a whole, reports: Sorted-subset sequencing, rarefaction showed, was incomplete despite large depth.

Profiling relied on immunoSEQ multiplex PCR, and the TCRdb table lists in-frame clones only, not all of them. The sample contains 1 million to 1.2 million clones, about 72% of which appear only once. The V gene's germline CDR1 is MDHEN and CDR2 SYDVKM. The CDR3 covers 14 residues. After removal of 5 bases from V and 8 bases from J, the junction contained 6 bases not matched to a gene. The chain has TRBV28 and TRBJ1-4; 9 bases are a match to TRBD1. Sequenced material: memory CD4+ T cells from PBMCs. Sample subset: CD45RA-negative fraction. The TCR originated in a man aged 18 to 30 in good health. Some clones in this sample may be carry-over from other donors' samples. The CDR3 region has the DNA TGTGCCAGCAGTGGCGGGACAGGGTACGAAAAACTGTTTTTT. Translating gives CASSGGTGYEKLFF.